One T cell receptor (beta chain) is described in this entry. The antigen is unknown. Depths of 1 in 200,000 to 1 in 1 million T cells were the sequencing target. The data were produced by immunoSEQ multiplex PCR, yet TCRdb's version contains in-frame clones alone and is incomplete. This table holds 110,000 to 150,000 clones, approximately 90% found once. V was cut by 2 bases and J by 8 bases, with 19 bases left in between. Germline V gene sequence: CDR1 MNHEY, CDR2 SVGAGI. The CDR3 sequence is 16 residues long. The data stem from a study of cytotoxic CD8 clonotypes in ibrutinib-treated CLL. Study details: Response samples followed a median 12 months of treatment, range 6 to 36. Samples showed on average around 260,000 productive templates and about 100,000 productive rearrangements. Overall study results and limits: Rare overall, public clonotypes shrank or held steady under therapy.

Sample: PBMCs, taken after 12 months of ibrutinib treatment. This chain uses TRBV6-5 with TRBJ2-1, with D unclear. The sequence derives from a human donor with chronic lymphocytic leukemia. This CDR3 is CASSYGRQVDRDEQFF. CDR3 DNA: TGTGCCAGCAGTTACGGCCGGCAGGTTGATCGGGATGAGCAGTTCTTC.